This T cell receptor (beta chain) came from a study of T cell repertoires in cytomegalovirus infection. Germline lookup yields CDR1 SEHNR and CDR2 FQNEAQ (reference sequence). The CDR3 has 11 amino acids. Trimming removed 5 bases at V and 9 bases at J, with 11 bases between. This clonotype came up a few times. TCRdb independently ran MiXCR on the reads; one entry per CDR3 protein. The sample lists nearly 650,000 distinct CDR3 sequences, roughly 26% occurring once. This clonotype was sampled from a human donor in good health (CMV status not recorded). Some clones in this sample may be carry-over from other donors' samples. Sequenced input: CD8+ T cells from PBMCs. The V call is TRBV7-9, the J call TRBJ2-7; no reliable D call. As DNA, the CDR3 is TGTGCCAGCAGCGTTTCGGGTGCGCAGTACGTC. Amino acids: CASSVSGAQYV.